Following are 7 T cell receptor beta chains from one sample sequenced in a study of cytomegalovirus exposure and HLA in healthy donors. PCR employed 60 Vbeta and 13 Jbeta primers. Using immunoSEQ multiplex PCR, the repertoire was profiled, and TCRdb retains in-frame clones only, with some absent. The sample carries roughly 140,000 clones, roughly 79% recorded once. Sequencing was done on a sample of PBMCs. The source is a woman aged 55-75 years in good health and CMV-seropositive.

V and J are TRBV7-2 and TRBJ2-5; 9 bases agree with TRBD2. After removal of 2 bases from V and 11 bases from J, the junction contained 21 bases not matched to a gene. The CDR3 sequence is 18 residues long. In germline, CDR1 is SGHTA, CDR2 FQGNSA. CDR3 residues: CASSLISGGGSADREQYF. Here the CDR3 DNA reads TGTGCCAGCAGCTTAATTAGCGGGGGCGGGAGTGCTGACAGGGAGCAGTACTTC.

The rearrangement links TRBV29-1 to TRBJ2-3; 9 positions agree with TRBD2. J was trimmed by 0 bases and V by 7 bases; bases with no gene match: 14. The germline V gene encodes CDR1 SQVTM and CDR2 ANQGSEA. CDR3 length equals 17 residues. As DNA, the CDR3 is TGCAGCGCCCTGGGTTGGGCGGGAGGGCGTAGCACAGATACGCAGTATTTT. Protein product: CSALGWAGGRSTDTQYF.

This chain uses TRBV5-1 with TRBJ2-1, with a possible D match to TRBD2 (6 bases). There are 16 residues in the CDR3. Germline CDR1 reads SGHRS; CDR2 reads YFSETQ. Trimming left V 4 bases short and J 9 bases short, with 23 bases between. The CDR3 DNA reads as TGCGCCAGCAGCCCTCTCCGGGACTCCCTCTCAAGTGAGCAGTTCTTC. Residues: CASSPLRDSLSSEQFF.

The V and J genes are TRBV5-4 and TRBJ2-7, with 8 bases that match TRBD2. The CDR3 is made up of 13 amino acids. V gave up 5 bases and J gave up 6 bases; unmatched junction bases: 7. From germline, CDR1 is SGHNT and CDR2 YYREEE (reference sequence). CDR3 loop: CASSPGLALEQYF. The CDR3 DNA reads TGTGCCAGCAGTCCTGGACTAGCCCTCGAGCAGTACTTC.

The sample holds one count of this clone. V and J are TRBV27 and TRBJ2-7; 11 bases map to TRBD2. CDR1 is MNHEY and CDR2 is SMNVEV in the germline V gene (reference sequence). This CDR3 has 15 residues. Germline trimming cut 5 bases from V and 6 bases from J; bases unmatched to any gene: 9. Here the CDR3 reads CASSDGTSGRGEQYF. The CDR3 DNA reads TGTGCCAGCAGTGACGGGACTAGCGGCCGCGGCGAGCAGTACTTC.

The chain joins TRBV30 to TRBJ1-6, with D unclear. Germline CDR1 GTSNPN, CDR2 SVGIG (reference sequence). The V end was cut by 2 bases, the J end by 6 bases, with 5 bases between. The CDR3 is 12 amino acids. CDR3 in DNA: TGTGCCTGGAGTACAGTTAATTCACCCCTCCACTTT. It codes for CAWSTVNSPLHF. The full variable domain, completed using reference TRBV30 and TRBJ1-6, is SQTIHQWPATLVQPVGSPLSLECTVEGTSNPNLYWYRQAAGRGLQLLFYSVGIGQISSEVPQNLSASRPQDRQFILSSKKLLLSDSGFYLCAWSTVNSPLHFGNGTRLTVT.

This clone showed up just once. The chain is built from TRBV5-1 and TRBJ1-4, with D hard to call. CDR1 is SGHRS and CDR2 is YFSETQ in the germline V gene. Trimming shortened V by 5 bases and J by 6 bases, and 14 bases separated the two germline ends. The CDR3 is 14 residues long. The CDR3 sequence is CASSGESGDEKLFF. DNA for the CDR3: TGCGCCAGCAGTGGGGAAAGCGGGGATGAAAAACTGTTTTTT.